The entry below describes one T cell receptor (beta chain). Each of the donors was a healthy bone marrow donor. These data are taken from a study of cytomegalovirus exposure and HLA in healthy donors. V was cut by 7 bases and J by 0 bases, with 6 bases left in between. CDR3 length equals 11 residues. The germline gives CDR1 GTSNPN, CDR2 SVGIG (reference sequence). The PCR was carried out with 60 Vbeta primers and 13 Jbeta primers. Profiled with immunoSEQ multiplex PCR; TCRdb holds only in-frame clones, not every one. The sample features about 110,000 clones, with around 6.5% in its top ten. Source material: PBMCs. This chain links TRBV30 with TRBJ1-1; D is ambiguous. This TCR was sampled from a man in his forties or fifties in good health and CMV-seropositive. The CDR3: CASKMNTEAFF. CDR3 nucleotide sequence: TGTGCCTCAAAAATGAACACTGAAGCTTTCTTT.